This T cell receptor beta chain is drawn from a study of blood T cell repertoires in COVID-19. Turning to the study itself: Sites in the United States, Italy and Spain provided acute and convalescent COVID-19 samples. PBMCs, B-cell-depleted T cells, or T cells were the source of the cDNA or gDNA that made up the material.

V shed 6 bases and J shed 6 bases, with 14 bases lying between them. CDR1 KGHDR and CDR2 SFDVKD come from the germline V gene. This CDR3 comprises 14 residues. Seattle's enrolled individuals joined amid active infection and were then monitored longitudinally. As processed by the authors: Researchers report that nucleated cell counts were estimated from reference gene primer amplification. The protocol was immunoSEQ multiplex PCR, while the TCRdb copy is restricted to in-frame clones and leaves out a portion. V, J and clone size derive from that table, while D and trimming were established from the DNA sequence. This sample carries 150,000 to 200,000 clones, around 80% of them seen once, and the ten largest clones take about 12%.

The sequenced material came from peripheral blood. The receptor was derived from a woman of 80 years or more with COVID-19, enrolled during active disease. V is TRBV24-1 and J is TRBJ1-5; D perhaps matches TRBD1 (6 bases). This chain's CDR3 is CATSSDVTGQPQHF. In DNA form, the CDR3 reads TGTGCCACCAGTTCTGACGTGACAGGTCAGCCCCAGCATTTT.